One T cell receptor beta chain is described in this entry. Its specificity is not known. The authors isolated at least 6.5 million PBMCs per sample. This entry is derived from a study of blood T cells in healthy people across ages. Turning to the study itself: Template switching caught about one barcoded beta molecule for each two T cells.

Whole-study findings and limits: It was the long-lived donors that had more naive CD4+ cells and higher diversity than aged donors.

Per germline, CDR1 SQVTM and CDR2 ANQGSEA. The CDR3 length is 13 residues. V gave up 7 bases and J gave up 6 bases, with 18 bases separating them. A second 7 to 11 cycle PCR used barcoded and J-beta primers. TCRdb ran MiXCR on the 5' RACE reads and lists one entry per CDR3 protein. The data show about 1 million distinct CDR3 sequences, about 23% seen once. These data also formed part of another study, on T cells of mothers and their children. From that study: At a rate of around 1.4 ug per 15 ul, cDNA synthesis received all of the extracted RNA.

This chain uses TRBV29-1 with TRBJ1-1; TRBD1 is a possible D gene (6 bases). This clonotype originated in a girl aged 2-10 years in good health. Specimen: blood. CDR3 nucleotides: TGCAGCGCCGAGGACAGTCTCTCCGCTGAAGCTTTCTTT. Amino acid sequence: CSAEDSLSAEAFF.